The clone carrying this T cell receptor (beta chain) was seen many times. Its specificity is not known. Profiling that covered TCR beta VDJ and CDR3 relied on genomic DNA as its template. TCRdb used MiXCR to reprocess the reads, holding one entry per CDR3 protein. The table includes approximately 130,000 distinct CDR3 sequences, about two fifths detected once. These data come from a study of CD8+CD57+ T cells in acquired aplastic anemia. As for the study in general: The sorted CD4+ and CD8+ cells yielded an average roughly 3 ug of DNA.

Overall study results and limits: Both patients and controls carried the same twenty-nine CD8+ CDR3 sequences.

Between the trimmed V and J ends, which lost 6 bases and 6 bases, there was a span of 11 bases. Germline V gene data show CDR1 as SQVTM and CDR2 as ANQGSEA. This CDR3 has 11 amino acids. CD8+CD57+ cell expansion, shown by flow cytometry, had occurred in the patients selected for sequencing. The receptor was isolated from a human donor with aplastic anemia. V is TRBV29-1 and J is TRBJ1-1; TRBD1 is a possible D gene (5 bases). The sample was sorted CD4+, CD8+, or CD8+CD57+ T cells (not recorded which) from PBMCs. The CDR3 nucleotides are TGCAGCGTCCCTCAGGGAGCTGAAGCTTTCTTT. It translates to CSVPQGAEAFF.